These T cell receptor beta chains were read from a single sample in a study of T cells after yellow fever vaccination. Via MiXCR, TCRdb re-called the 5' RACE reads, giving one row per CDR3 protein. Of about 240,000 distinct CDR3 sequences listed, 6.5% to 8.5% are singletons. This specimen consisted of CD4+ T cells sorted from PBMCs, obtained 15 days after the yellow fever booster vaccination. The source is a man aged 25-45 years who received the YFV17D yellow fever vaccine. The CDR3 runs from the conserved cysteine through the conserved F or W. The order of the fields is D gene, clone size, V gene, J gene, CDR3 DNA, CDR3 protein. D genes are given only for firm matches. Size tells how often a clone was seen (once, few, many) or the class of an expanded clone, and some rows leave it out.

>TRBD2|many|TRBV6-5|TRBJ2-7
TGTGCCAGCAGTTACATCGGGAGGGCCTCCAAGTACGAGCAGTACTTC
CASSYIGRASKYEQYF
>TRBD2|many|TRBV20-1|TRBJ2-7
TGCAGTTCCAGATCAGCTGGGAGGGGCGACGAGCAGTACTTC
CSSRSAGRGDEQYF
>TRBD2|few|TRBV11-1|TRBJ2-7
TGTGCCAGCAGCTTTAGGACTAGCGGGATTATTTCCTCCAACGAGCAGTACTTC
CASSFRTSGIISSNEQYF
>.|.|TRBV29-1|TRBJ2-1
TGCAGCGTTGTTCCCCAGCGAAACAATGAGCAGTTCTTC
CSVVPQRNNEQFF
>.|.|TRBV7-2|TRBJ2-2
TGTGCCAGCAGCTTGGATGTCTCCACCGGGGAGCTGTTTTTT
CASSLDVSTGELFF
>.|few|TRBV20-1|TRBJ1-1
TGCAGTGCCCACCAGGGGAACACTGAAGCTTTCTTT
CSAHQGNTEAFF
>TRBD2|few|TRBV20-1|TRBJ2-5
TGCAGTGCTAGAGCGGCGCGGGGCGGGAGGGCGCGAGAGACCCAGTACTTC
CSARAARGGRARETQYF
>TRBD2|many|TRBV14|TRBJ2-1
TGTGCCAGCAGTTCGCTAGCGGTTTACAATGAGCAGTTCTTC
CASSSLAVYNEQFF
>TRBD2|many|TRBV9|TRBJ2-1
TGTGCCAGCAGCGGTAGCGGGATGTCCAATGAGCAGTTCTTC
CASSGSGMSNEQFF
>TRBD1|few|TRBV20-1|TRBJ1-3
TGCAGTGCCGCGATATACAGGGGAGGAAACACCATATATTTT
CSAAIYRGGNTIYF
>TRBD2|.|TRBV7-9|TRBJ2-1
TGTGCCAGCAGCTGGGCTAGCGGTGAGCAGTTCTTC
CASSWASGEQFF
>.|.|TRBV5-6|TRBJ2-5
TGTGCCAGCGGAATTTACCAAGAGACCCAGTACTTC
CASGIYQETQYF
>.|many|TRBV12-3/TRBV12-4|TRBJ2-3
TGTGCCAGCAGTTTTACTTCGTCGGGCAGGTCGAAGGATACGCAGTATTTT
CASSFTSSGRSKDTQYF
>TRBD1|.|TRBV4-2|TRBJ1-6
TGTGCCAGCAGCCAAGATTTGGGACAGTCCTCACCCCTCCACTTT
CASSQDLGQSSPLHF
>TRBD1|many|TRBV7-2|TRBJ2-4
TGTGCCAGCAGCCTTCCGACAGGGGCCAAAAACATTCAGTACTTC
CASSLPTGAKNIQYF
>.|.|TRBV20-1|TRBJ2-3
TGCAGTGCTAGAGATCCCGGAGGGTCAGATACGCAGTATTTT
CSARDPGGSDTQYF
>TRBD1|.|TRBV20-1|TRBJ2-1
TGCAGTGCTATAAGACAGGGAAACAATGAGCAGTTCTTC
CSAIRQGNNEQFF
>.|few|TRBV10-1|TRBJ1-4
TGCGCCAGCAGTGGTCGAGAATTAAATGAAAAACTGTTTTTT
CASSGRELNEKLFF
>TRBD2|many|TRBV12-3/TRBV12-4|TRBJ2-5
TGTGCCAGTCAAACCGGGACTAAAGAGACCCAGTACTTC
CASQTGTKETQYF
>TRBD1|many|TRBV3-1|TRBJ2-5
TGTGCCAGCAGCCAAGCCGGACAGGGGCTTGAGACCCAGTACTTC
CASSQAGQGLETQYF
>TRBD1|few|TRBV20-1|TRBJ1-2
TGCAGTGCTCCGAGGGGGCTCGATTATGGCTACACCTTC
CSAPRGLDYGYTF
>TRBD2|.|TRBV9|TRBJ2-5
TGTGCCAGCAATGCGGGAGAGGAGACCCAGTACTTC
CASNAGEETQYF
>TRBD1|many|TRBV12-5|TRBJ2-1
TGTGCTAGTGGTTCCCTCTCTGGGACAGGGTCTCGGGATGAGCAGTTCTTC
CASGSLSGTGSRDEQFF
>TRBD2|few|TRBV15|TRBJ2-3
TGTGCCACCAGCAGAGGGTCTAGCGGGAGAGATACGCAGTATTTT
CATSRGSSGRDTQYF
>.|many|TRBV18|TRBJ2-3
TGTGCCAGCTCAAACCCTTCCACAGATACGCAGTATTTT
CASSNPSTDTQYF
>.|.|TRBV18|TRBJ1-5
TGTGCCAGCTCACCAGGGGACGGCTCTCAGCCCCAGCATTTT
CASSPGDGSQPQHF
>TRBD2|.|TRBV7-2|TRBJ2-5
TGTGCCAGCCTTTGGACTAGCGGGAGTGAGACCCAGTACTTC
CASLWTSGSETQYF
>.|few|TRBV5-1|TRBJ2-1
TGCGCCAGCAGCTTGTCTGGCGACTACCTCAATGAGCAGTTCTTC
CASSLSGDYLNEQFF
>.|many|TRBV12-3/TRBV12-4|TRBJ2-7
TGTGCCAGCAGCTGGGACCCTAAATTTTCCTACGAGCAGTACTTC
CASSWDPKFSYEQYF
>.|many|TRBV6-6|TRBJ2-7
TGTGCCAGCAGAGGACAGAGTTTCTACGAGCAGTACTTC
CASRGQSFYEQYF
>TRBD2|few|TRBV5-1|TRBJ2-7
TGCGCCAGCAGCTCCACCGGGACTAGCAATTTCTACGAGCAGTACTTC
CASSSTGTSNFYEQYF
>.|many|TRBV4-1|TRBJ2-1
TGCGCCAGCAGCCAAACCAATAGCGGACTAACCTACAATGAGCAGTTCTTC
CASSQTNSGLTYNEQFF
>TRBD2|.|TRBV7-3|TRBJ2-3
TGTGCCAGCAGCTTAGCGGGACTAGCTGGAGATACGCAGTATTTT
CASSLAGLAGDTQYF
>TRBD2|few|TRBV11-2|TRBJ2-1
TGTGCCAGCAGCTCCACGGGACTAGGGGGGATATTTGGTTGGCAGTTCTTC
CASSSTGLGGIFGWQFF
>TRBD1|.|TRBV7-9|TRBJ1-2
TGTGCCAGCAGCCAAGGACAGGCTTCCTACTATGGCTACACCTTC
CASSQGQASYYGYTF
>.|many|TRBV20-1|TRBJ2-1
TGCAGTGCTAGTTCCGGGATTGGCCCCTACAATGAGCAGTTCTTC
CSASSGIGPYNEQFF
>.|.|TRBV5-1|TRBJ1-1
TGCGCCAGCACCCAGTCCGGCGGTGCGACTGAAGCTTTCTTT
CASTQSGGATEAFF
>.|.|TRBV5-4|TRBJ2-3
TGTGCCAGCATCTTGGCCAGAGGGGTGACAGATACGCAGTATTTT
CASILARGVTDTQYF
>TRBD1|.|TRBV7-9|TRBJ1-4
TGTGCCAGCAGCTATACAGGGGGCGTATGGTCTAATGAAAAACTGTTTTTT
CASSYTGGVWSNEKLFF
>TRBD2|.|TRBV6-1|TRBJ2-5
TGTGCCAGCAGTGAAGGGACTAGCGGGATGCGAGAGACCCAGTACTTC
CASSEGTSGMRETQYF
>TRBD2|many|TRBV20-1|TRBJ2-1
TGCAGTGCCAGGCTAGCGGGGCCCTCCAGCTCCTACAATGAGCAGTTCTTC
CSARLAGPSSSYNEQFF
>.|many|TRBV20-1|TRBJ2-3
TGCAGTGCTATAGGGCCAGATACGCAGTATTTT
CSAIGPDTQYF
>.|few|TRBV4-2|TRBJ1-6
TGTGCCAGCAGCCAAGATCTAGGTCAGGGAATGTCACCCCTCCACTTT
CASSQDLGQGMSPLHF
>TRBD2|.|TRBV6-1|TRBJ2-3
TGTGCCAGCAGGCTAGCGGGAGTTGGAGATACGCAGTATTTT
CASRLAGVGDTQYF
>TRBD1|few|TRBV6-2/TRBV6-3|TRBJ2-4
TGTGCCAGCAGTTTCAGCCAAGACAGGGACATATCCCTAGCCAAAAACATTCAGTACTTC
CASSFSQDRDISLAKNIQYF
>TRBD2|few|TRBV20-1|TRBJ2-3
TGCAGTGCTAGAGCGAGACTAGCGCACACAGATACGCAGTATTTT
CSARARLAHTDTQYF
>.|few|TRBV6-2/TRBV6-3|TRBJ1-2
TGTGCCAGCAGGCTTCCAACAGGGCTTGGCTACACCTTC
CASRLPTGLGYTF
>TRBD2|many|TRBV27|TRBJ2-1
TGTGCCAGCAGGGGGCTCGGGGGGTATGAGCAGTTCTTC
CASRGLGGYEQFF
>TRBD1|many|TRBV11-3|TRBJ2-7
TGTGCCAGCAGCTTAAGCGGGACAGGGGCCTACGAGCAGTACTTC
CASSLSGTGAYEQYF
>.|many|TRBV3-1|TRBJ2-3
TGTGCCAGCAGCTTAGGGGGATCAGATACGCAGTATTTT
CASSLGGSDTQYF
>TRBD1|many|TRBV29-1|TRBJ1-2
TGCAGCGGCGGAACAGGGGCCCACTATGGCTACACCTTC
CSGGTGAHYGYTF
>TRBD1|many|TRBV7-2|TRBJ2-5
TGTGCCAGCAGCTTAGGAGGTTCGGGACAGGGGGGGACCCAGTACTTC
CASSLGGSGQGGTQYF
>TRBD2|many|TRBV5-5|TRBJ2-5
TGTGCCAGCAGCGCCCGCCCCGGGACTAGCGGGGCGGCCGAGTACTTC
CASSARPGTSGAAEYF
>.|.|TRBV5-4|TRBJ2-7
TGTGCCAGCAGCTTGAACTGGAACGTCTACGAGCAGTACTTC
CASSLNWNVYEQYF
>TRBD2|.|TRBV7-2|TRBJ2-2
TGTGCCAGCAGCCCTAGGCTTGGCGGGAGCACCGGGGAGCTGTTTTTT
CASSPRLGGSTGELFF
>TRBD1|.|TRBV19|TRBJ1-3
TGTGCCAGTAGAACGGGACAGTCCGGAAACACCATATATTTT
CASRTGQSGNTIYF